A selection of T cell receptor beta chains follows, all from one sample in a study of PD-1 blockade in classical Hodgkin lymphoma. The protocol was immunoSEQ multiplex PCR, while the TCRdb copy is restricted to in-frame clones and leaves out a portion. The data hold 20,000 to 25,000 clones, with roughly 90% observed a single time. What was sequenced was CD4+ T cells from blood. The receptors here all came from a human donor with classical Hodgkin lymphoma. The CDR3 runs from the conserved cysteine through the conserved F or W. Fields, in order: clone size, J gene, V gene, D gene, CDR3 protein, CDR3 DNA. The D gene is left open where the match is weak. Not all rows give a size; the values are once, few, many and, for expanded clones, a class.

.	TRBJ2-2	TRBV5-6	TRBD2	CASTTMGGRTGELFF	TGTGCCAGCACCACAATGGGGGGGAGGACCGGGGAGCTGTTTTTT
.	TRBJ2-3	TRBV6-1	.	CASSDLPSTDTQYF	TGTGCCAGCAGTGACCTTCCTAGCACAGATACGCAGTATTTT
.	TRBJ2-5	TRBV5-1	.	CASSLFWGPEETQYF	TGCGCCAGCAGCTTGTTTTGGGGGCCCGAAGAGACCCAGTACTTC
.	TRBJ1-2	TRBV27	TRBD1	CASSRSTGVGYGYTF	TGTGCCAGCAGTAGAAGTACAGGGGTTGGATATGGCTACACCTTC
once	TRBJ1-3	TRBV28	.	CASSYSGYSGNTIYF	TGTGCCAGCAGTTACTCAGGGTACTCTGGAAACACCATATATTTT
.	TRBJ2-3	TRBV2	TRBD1	CAGQGTDTQYF	TGTGCCGGACAGGGGACAGATACGCAGTATTTT
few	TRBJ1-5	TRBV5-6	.	CASSLRGNQPQHF	TGTGCCAGCAGCTTGCGAGGCAATCAGCCCCAGCATTTT
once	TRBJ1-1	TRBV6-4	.	CASRPTGTNTEAFF	TGTGCCAGCAGACCCACCGGCACGAACACTGAAGCTTTCTTT
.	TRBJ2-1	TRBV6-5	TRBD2	CASSTSGSSYNEQFF	TGTGCCAGCAGTACAAGCGGGAGCTCCTACAATGAGCAGTTCTTC
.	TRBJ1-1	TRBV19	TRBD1	CASRRTGVNTEAFF	TGTGCCAGTAGACGGACAGGCGTGAACACTGAAGCTTTCTTT
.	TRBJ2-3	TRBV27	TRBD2	CASSWLAGTRGGTQYF	TGTGCCAGCAGTTGGCTAGCGGGAACTAGGGGAGGTACGCAGTATTTT
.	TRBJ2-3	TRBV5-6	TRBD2	CASSPVAGGITDTQYF	TGTGCCAGCAGCCCGGTAGCGGGGGGAATCACAGATACGCAGTATTTT
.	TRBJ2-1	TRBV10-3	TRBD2	CAISGGGLAGISYNEQFF	TGTGCCATCAGTGGAGGCGGGCTAGCGGGTATCTCCTACAATGAGCAGTTCTTC
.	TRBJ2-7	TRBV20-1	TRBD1	CSALRGQEQYF	TGCAGTGCATTAAGGGGGCAAGAGCAGTACTTC
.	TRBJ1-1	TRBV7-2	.	CASSLTPNTEAFF	TGTGCCAGCAGCTTGACCCCAAACACTGAAGCTTTCTTT
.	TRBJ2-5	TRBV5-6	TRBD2	CASSWGLAAETQYF	TGTGCCAGCAGCTGGGGACTAGCAGCGGAGACCCAGTACTTC
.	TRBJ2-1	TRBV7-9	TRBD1	CASSRQGDEQFF	TGTGCCAGCAGCCGACAGGGTGATGAGCAGTTCTTC
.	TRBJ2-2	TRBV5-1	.	CASSQNTGELFF	TGCGCCAGCAGCCAGAACACCGGGGAGCTGTTTTTT
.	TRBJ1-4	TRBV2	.	CASRITPTNEKLFF	TGTGCCAGCCGAATCACCCCAACTAATGAAAAACTGTTTTTT
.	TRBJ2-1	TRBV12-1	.	CASSLSSRAYNEQFF	TGTGCCAGCAGCCTGTCGTCCCGAGCGTACAATGAGCAGTTCTTC
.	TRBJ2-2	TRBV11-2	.	CASSLEGAGTGELFF	TGTGCCAGCAGCTTAGAGGGGGCAGGCACCGGGGAGCTGTTTTTT
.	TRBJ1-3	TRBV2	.	CASSGVVGVSGNTIYF	TGTGCCAGCAGTGGCGTAGTGGGGGTCTCTGGAAACACCATATATTTT
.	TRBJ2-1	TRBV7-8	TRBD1	CASSSGGAYNEQFF	TGTGCCAGCAGCTCAGGGGGCGCCTACAATGAGCAGTTCTTC
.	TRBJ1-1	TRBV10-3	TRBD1	CAISAGQGADTEAFF	TGTGCCATCAGTGCCGGACAGGGGGCGGACACTGAAGCTTTCTTT
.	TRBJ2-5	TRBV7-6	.	CASSAGRDYETQYF	TGTGCCAGCAGCGCGGGCCGGGATTACGAGACCCAGTACTTC
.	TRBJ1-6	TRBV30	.	CAWSLGGGFSPLHF	TGTGCCTGGAGTCTTGGGGGGGGATTTTCACCCCTCCACTTT
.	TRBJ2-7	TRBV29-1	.	CSVALAYEQYF	TGCAGCGTTGCACTTGCCTACGAGCAGTACTTC
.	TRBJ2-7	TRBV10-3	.	CAIGYQALSSYEQYF	TGTGCCATCGGATATCAGGCACTGTCGTCCTACGAGCAGTACTTC
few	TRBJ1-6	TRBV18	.	CASSPSTFGGTPLHF	TGTGCCAGCTCACCCTCGACATTTGGGGGGACACCCCTCCACTTT
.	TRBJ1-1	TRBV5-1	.	CASSSSPQNTEAFF	TGCGCCAGCAGCTCAAGCCCCCAGAACACTGAAGCTTTCTTT
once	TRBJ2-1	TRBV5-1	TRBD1	CASSSPTGQGYEQFF	TGCGCCAGCAGCTCGCCAACGGGACAGGGTTATGAGCAGTTCTTC
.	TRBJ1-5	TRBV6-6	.	CASSLRTDSNQPQHF	TGTGCCAGCAGTCTGAGGACGGATAGCAATCAGCCCCAGCATTTT
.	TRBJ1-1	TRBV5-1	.	CASSPQGNTEAFF	TGCGCCAGCAGCCCCCAGGGCAACACTGAAGCTTTCTTT
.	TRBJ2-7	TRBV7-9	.	CASSRTGQTYEQYF	TGTGCCAGCAGCAGAACCGGACAGACCTACGAGCAGTACTTC
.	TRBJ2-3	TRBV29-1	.	CSGGSSADTQYF	TGCAGCGGGGGGAGTTCGGCAGATACGCAGTATTTT
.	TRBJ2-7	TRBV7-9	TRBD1	CASSLDDRGSSYEQYF	TGTGCCAGCAGCTTAGACGACAGGGGGAGCTCCTACGAGCAGTACTTC
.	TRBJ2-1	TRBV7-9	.	CASSLDWGTGINEQFF	TGTGCCAGCAGCTTAGATTGGGGGACTGGAATAAATGAGCAGTTCTTC